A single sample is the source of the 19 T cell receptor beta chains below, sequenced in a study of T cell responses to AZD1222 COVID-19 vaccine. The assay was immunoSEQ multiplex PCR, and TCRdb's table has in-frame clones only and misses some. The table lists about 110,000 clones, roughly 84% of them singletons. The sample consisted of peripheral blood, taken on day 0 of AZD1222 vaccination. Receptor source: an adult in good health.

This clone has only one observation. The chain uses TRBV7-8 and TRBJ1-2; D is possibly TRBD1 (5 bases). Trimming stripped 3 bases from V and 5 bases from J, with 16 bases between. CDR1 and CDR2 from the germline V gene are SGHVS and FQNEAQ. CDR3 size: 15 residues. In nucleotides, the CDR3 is TGTGCCAGCAGCTTCGTGACAGATTCTTTTTATGGCTACACCTTC. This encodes CASSFVTDSFYGYTF.

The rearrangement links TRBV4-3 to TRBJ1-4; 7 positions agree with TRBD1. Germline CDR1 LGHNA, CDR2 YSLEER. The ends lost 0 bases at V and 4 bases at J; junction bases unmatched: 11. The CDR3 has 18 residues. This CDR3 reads CASSQDPPRGQLNEKLFF. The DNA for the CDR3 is TGCGCCAGCAGCCAAGATCCCCCCCGGGGACAGCTTAATGAAAAACTGTTTTTT.

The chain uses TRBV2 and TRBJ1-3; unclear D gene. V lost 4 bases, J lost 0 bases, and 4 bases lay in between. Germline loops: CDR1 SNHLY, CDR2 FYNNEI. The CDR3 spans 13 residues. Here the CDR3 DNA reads TGTGCCAGCAGTGCCGCCTCTGGAAACACCATATATTTT. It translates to CASSAASGNTIYF.

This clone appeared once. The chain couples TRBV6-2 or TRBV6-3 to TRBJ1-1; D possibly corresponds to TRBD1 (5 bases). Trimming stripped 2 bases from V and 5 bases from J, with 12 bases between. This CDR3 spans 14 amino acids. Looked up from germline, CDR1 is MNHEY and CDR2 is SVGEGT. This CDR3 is CASSYVDRTTEAFF. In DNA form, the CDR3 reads TGTGCCAGCAGTTACGTAGACCGGACAACTGAAGCTTTCTTT.

Written as DNA, the CDR3 is TGTGCCAGCAGTTCCCTAGGGGGTCGAGGGAGGAACATTCAGTACTTC. Amino acids: CASSSLGGRGRNIQYF. The chain is built from TRBV28 and TRBJ2-4; D may correspond to TRBD1 or TRBD2 (6 bases each). The CDR3 consists of 16 residues. Germline CDR1 reads MDHEN; CDR2 reads SYDVKM. V lost 4 bases, J lost 7 bases, and 20 bases lay in between.

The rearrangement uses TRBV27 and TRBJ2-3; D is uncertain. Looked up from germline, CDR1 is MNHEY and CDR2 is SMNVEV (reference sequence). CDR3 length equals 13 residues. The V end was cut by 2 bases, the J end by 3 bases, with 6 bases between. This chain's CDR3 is CASSLGTTDTQYF. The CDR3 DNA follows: TGTGCCAGCAGTTTAGGTACTACAGATACGCAGTATTTT.

CDR3 nucleotides: TGTGCCAGTAGTATAGACCCGGCAGCGGGGGCACTAGCCAAAAACATTCAGTACTTC. Its protein is CASSIDPAAGALAKNIQYF. V is TRBV19 and J is TRBJ2-4; 8 bases line up with TRBD2. The CDR3 totals 19 residues. Germline CDR1 and CDR2: LNHDA and SQIVND (reference sequence). After removal of 0 bases from V and 0 bases from J, the junction contained 10 bases not matched to a gene.

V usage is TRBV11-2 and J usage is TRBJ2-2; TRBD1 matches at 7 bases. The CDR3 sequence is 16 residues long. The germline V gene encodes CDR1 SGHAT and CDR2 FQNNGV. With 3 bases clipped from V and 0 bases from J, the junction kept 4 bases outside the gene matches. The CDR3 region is CASSFTGTANTGELFF. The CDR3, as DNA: TGTGCCAGCAGCTTTACTGGGACAGCGAACACCGGGGAGCTGTTTTTT.

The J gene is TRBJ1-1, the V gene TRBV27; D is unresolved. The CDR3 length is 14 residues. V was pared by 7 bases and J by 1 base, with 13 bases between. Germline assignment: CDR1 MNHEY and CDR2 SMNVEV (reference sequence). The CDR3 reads CASTSHGRNTEAFF. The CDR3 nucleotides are TGTGCCAGCACCTCCCACGGCCGGAACACTGAAGCTTTCTTT.

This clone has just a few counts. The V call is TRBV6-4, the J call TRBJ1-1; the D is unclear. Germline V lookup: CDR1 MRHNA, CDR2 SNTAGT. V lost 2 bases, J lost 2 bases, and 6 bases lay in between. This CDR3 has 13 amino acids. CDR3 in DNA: TGTGCCAGCAGTGACAGGCCCAACACTGAAGCTTTCTTT. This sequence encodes CASSDRPNTEAFF.

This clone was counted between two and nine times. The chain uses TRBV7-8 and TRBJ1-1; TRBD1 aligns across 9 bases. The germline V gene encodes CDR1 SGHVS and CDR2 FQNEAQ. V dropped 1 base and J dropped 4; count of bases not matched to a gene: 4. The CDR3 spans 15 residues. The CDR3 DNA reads TGTGCCAGCAGCTTAGTGAGGACAGGGGCCACTGAAGCTTTCTTT. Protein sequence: CASSLVRTGATEAFF. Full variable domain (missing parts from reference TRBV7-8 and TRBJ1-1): GAGVSQSPRYKVAKRGQDVALRCDPISGHVSLFWYQQALGQGPEFLTYFQNEAQLDKSGLPSDRFFAERPEGSVSTLKIQRTQQEDSAVYLCASSLVRTGATEAFFGQGTRLTVV.

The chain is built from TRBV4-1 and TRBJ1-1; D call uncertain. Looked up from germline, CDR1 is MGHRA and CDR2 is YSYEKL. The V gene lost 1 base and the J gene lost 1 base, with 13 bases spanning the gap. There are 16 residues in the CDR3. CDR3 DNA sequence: TGCGCCAGCAGCCAAGTACTGTTAGGCGAGAACACTGAAGCTTTCTTT. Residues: CASSQVLLGENTEAFF.

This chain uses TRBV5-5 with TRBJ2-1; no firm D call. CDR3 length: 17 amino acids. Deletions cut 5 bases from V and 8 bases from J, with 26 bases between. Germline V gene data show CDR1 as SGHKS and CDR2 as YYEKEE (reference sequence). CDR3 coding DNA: TGTGCCAGCAGTCCACCGTGGTCGGGCGCCACCGTGGATGAGCAGTTCTTC. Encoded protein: CASSPPWSGATVDEQFF.

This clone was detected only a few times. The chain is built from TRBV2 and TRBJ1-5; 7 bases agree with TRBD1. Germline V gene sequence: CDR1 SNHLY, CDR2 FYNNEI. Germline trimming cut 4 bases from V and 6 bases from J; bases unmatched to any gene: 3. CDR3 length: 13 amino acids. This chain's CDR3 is CASSGQGSQPQHF. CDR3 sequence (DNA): TGTGCCAGCAGTGGACAGGGAAGTCAGCCCCAGCATTTT.

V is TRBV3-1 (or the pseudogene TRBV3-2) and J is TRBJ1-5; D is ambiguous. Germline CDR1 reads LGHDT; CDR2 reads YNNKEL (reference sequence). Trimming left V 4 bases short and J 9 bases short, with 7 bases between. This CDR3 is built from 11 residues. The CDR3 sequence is CASSPLRPQHF. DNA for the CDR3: TGTGCCAGCAGCCCCCTACGGCCCCAGCATTTT.

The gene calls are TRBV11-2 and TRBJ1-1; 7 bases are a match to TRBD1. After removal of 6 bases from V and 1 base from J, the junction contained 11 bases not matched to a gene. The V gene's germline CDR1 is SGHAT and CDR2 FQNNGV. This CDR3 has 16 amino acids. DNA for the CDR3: TGTGCCAGCAGTCGAGCCGGGACAGCAGGGAACACTGAAGCTTTCTTT. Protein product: CASSRAGTAGNTEAFF.

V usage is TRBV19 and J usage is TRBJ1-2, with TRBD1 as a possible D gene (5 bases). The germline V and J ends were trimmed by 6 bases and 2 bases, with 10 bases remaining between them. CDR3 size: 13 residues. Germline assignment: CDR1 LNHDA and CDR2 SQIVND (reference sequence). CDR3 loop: CASRDRGNYGYTF. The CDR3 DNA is TGTGCCAGTAGAGACCGGGGCAACTATGGCTACACCTTC.

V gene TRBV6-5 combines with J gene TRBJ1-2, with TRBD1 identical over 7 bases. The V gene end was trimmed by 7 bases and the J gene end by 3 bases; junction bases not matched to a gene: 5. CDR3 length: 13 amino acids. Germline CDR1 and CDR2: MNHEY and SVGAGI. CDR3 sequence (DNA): TGTGCCAGCACCGACAGGGAAGACTATGGCTACACCTTC. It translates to CASTDREDYGYTF.

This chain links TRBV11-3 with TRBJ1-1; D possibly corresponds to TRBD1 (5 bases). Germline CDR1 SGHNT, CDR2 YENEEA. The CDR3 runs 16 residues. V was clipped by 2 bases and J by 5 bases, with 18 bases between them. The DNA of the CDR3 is TGTGCCAGCAGCTTAATTTCGTGGGGGTTTCGGACTGAAGCTTTCTTT. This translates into CASSLISWGFRTEAFF.